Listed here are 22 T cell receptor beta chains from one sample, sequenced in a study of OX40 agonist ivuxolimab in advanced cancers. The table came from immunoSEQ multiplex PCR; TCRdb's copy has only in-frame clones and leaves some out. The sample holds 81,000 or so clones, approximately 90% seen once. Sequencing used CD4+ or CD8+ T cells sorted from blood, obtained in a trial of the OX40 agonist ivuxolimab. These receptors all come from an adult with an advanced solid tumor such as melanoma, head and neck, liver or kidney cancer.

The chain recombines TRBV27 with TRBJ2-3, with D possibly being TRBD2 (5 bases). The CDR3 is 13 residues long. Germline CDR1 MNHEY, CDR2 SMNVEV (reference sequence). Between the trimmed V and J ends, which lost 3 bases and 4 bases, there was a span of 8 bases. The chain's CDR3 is CASSLRAPDTQYF. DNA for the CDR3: TGTGCCAGCAGTTTGAGGGCCCCAGATACGCAGTATTTT.

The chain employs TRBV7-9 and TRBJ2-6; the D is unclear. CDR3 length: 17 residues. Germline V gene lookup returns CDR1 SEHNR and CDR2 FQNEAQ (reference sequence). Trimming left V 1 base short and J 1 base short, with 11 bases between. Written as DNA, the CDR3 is TGTGCCAGCAGCTTAGAGAGATCACAATCTGGGGCCAACGTCCTGACTTTC. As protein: CASSLERSQSGANVLTF. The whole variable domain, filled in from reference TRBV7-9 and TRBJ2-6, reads DTGVSQNPRHKITKRGQNVTFRCDPISEHNRLYWYRQTLGQGPEFLTYFQNEAQLEKSRLLSDRFSAERPKGSFSTLEIQRTEQGDSAMYLCASSLERSQSGANVLTFGAGSRLTVL.

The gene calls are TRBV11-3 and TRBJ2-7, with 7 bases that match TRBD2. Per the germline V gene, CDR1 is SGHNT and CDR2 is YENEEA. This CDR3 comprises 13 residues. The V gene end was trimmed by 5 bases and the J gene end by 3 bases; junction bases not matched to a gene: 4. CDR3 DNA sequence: TGTGCCAGCAGCCCACCGGGGGGCTACGAGCAGTACTTC. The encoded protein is CASSPPGGYEQYF. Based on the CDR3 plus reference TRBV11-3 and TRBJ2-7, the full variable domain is EAGVVQSPRYKIIEKKQPVAFWCNPISGHNTLYWYLQNLGQGPELLIRYENEEAVDDSQLPKDRFSAERLKGVDSTLKIQPAELGDSAVYLCASSPPGGYEQYFGPGTRLTVT.

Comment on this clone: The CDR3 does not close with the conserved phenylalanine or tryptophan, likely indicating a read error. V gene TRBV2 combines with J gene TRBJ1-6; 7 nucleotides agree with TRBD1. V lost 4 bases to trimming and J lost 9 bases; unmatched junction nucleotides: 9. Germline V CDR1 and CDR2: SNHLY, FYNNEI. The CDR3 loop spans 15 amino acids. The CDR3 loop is CASSATTGQLSPLHL. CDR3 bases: TGTGCCAGCAGTGCCACTACGGGACAGCTTTCACCCCTCCACCTT.

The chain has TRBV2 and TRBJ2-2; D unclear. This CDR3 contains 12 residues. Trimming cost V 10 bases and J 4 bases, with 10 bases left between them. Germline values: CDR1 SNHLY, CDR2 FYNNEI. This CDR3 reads CANIRTTGELFF. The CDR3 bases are TGTGCCAACATAAGAACCACCGGGGAGCTGTTTTTT.

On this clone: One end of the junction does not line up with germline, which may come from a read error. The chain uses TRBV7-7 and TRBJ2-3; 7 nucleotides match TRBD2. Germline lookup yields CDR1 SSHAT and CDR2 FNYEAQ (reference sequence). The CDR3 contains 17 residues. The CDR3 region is CASSLAGNLQSSDTQYF. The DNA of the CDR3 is TGTGCTAGCAGCTTAGCGGGCAACCTCCAGAGTTCAGATACGCAGTATTTT.

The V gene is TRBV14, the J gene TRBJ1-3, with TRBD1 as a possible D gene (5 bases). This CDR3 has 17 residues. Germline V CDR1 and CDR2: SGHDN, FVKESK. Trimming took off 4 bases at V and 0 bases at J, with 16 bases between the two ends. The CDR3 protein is CASSPGQLTVSGNTIYF. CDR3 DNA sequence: TGTGCCAGCAGCCCAGGACAATTAACCGTCTCTGGAAACACCATATATTTT.

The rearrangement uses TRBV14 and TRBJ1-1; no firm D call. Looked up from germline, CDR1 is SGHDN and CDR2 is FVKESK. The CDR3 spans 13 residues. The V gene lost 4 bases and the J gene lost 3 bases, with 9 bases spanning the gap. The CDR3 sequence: CASSLGVHTEAFF. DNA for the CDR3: TGTGCCAGCAGCCTCGGGGTTCACACTGAAGCTTTCTTT.

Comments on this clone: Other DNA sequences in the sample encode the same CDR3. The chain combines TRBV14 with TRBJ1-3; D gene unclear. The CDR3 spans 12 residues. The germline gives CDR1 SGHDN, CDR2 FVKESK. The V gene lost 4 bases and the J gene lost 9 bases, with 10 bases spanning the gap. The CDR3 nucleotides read TGTGCCAGCAGCCCGACGGTCGGCACCATATATTTT. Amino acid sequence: CASSPTVGTIYF.

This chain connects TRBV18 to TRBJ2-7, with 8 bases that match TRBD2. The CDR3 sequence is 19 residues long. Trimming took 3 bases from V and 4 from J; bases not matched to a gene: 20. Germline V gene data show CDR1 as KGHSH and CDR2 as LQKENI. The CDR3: CASSPSGGQAQRGGYEQYF. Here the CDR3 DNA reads TGTGCCAGCTCACCCTCGGGGGGGCAAGCCCAACGCGGGGGATACGAGCAGTACTTC.

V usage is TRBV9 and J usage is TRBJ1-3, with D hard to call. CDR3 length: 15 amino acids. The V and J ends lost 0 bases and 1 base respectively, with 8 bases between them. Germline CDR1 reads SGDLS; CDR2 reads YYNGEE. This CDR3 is CASSVASGSGNTIYF. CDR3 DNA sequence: TGTGCCAGCAGCGTAGCAAGCGGGTCTGGAAACACCATATATTTT. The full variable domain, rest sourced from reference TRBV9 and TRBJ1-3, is DSGVTQTPKHLITATGQRVTLRCSPRSGDLSVYWYQQSLDQGLQFLIQYYNGEERAKGNILERFSAQQFPDLHSELNLSSLELGDSALYFCASSVASGSGNTIYFGEGSWLTVV.

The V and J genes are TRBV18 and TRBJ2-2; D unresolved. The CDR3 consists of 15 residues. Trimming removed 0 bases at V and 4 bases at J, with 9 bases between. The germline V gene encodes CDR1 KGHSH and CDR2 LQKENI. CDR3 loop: CASSPPSSVTGELFF. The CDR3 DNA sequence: TGTGCCAGCTCACCACCCTCAAGTGTCACCGGGGAGCTGTTTTTT.

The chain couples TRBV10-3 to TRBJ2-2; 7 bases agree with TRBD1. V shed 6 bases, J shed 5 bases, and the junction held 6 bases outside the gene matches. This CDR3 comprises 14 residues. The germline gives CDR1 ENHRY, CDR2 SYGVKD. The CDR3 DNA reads TGTGCCATCAGCGGGACAGTGAGTACCGGGGAGCTGTTTTTT. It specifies CAISGTVSTGELFF.

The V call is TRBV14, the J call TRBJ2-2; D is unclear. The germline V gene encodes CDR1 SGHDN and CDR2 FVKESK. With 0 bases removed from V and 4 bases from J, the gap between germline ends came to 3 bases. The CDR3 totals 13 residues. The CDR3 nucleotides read TGTGCCAGCAGCCAAGAGTTCACCGGGGAGCTGTTTTTT. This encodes CASSQEFTGELFF.

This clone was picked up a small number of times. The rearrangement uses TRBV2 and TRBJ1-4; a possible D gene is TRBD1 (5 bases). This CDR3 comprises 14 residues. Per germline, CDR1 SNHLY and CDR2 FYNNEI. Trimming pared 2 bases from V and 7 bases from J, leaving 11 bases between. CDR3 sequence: CASSESGGGEKLFF. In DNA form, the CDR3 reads TGTGCCAGCAGTGAATCCGGGGGTGGTGAAAAACTGTTTTTT. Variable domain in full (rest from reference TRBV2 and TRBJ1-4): EPEVTQTPSHQVTQMGQEVILRCVPISNHLYFYWYRQILGQKVEFLVSFYNNEISEKSEIFDDQFSVERPDGSNFTLKIRSTKLEDSAMYFCASSESGGGEKLFFGSGTQLSVL.

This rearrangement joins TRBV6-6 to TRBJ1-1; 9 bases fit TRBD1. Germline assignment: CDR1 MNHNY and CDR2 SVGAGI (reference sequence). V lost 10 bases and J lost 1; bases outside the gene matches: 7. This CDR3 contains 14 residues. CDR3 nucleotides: TGTGCCACCTTTGGGGGACAGGGGAACACTGAAGCTTTCTTT. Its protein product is CATFGGQGNTEAFF.

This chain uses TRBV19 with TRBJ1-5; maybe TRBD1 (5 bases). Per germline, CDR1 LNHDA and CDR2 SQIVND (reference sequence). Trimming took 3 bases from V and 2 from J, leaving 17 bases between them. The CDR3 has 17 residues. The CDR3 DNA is TGTGCCAGTAGTATTCCACTGGACACGGGTGGCAATCAGCCCCAGCATTTT. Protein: CASSIPLDTGGNQPQHF.

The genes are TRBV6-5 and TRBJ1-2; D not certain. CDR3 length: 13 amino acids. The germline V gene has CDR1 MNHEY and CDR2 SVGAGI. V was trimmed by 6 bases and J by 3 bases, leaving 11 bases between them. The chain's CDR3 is CASSPPGYYGYTF. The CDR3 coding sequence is TGTGCCAGCAGCCCCCCGGGGTACTATGGCTACACCTTC.

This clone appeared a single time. CDR3 bases: TGTGCCAGCAGTTTCGGGGGTCTGGGGATGACAGGGGAGAGGACAGATACGCAGTATTTT. Protein sequence: CASSFGGLGMTGERTDTQYF. The chain links TRBV27 to TRBJ2-3; 8 positions match TRBD1. Germline assignment: CDR1 MNHEY and CDR2 SMNVEV (reference sequence). Losses at the gene ends were 3 bases for V and 3 bases for J; bases not matched to a gene: 20. The CDR3 loop spans 20 amino acids.

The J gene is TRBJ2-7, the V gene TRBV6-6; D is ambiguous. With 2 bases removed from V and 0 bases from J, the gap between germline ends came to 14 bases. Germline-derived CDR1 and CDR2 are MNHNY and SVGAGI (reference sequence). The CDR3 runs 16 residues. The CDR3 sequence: CASSYTDPRSSYEQYF. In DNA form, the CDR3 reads TGTGCCAGCAGTTACACGGACCCAAGGAGCTCCTACGAGCAGTACTTC.

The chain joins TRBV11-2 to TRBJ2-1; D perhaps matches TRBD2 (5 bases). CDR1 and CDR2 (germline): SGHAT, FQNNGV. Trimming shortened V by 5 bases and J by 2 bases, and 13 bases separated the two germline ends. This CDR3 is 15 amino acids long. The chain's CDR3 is CASSRNSGAYNEQFF. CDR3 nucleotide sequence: TGTGCCAGCAGCCGGAACTCCGGGGCCTACAATGAGCAGTTCTTC.

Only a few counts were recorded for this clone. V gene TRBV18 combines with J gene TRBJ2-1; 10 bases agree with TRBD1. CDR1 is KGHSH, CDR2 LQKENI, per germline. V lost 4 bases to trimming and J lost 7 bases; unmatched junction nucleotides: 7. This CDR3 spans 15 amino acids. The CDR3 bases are TGTGCCAGCTCACGAATGACAGGGGGCGAAAATGAGCAGTTCTTC. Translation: CASSRMTGGENEQFF.